The clone carrying this T cell receptor beta chain appeared many times. The antigen remains unidentified. This entry belongs to a study of post-analysis software for immune sequencing data. Study observations and caveats: Controls had lower frequencies than patients of roughly five TRBV segments, which included TRBV5-6, TRBV5-1 and TRBV20-1.

Looked up from germline, CDR1 is SGHDN and CDR2 is FVKESK. V shed 3 bases and J 5 bases; nucleotides not matched to a gene: 6. The CDR3 contains 14 residues. Researchers reported that TCR beta cDNA libraries carried unique molecular identifiers. TCRdb independently ran MiXCR on the PCR reads; one entry per CDR3 protein. The repertoire holds approximately 260,000 distinct CDR3 sequences, with 36% as singletons. Source material: blood. The chain uses TRBV14 and TRBJ2-5; 7 bases are shared with TRBD1. This receptor was obtained from a girl between 10 and 17 years old with multiple sclerosis. The CDR3 DNA reads TGTGCCAGCAGCCAGGCACAGGGGTTGGAGACCCAGTACTTC. This encodes CASSQAQGLETQYF. Full variable domain (outside the CDR3, taken from reference TRBV14 and TRBJ2-5): EAGVTQFPSHSVIEKGQTVTLRCDPISGHDNLYWYRRVMGKEIKFLLHFVKESKQDESGMPNNRFLAERTGGTYSTLKVQPAELEDSGVYFCASSQAQGLETQYFGPGTRLLVL.